This TCR beta chain was recorded in a study of blood T cell repertoires in COVID-19. As for the study in general: Italy, Spain and the United States were the sources of the convalescent and acute COVID-19 samples. Sample material is recorded as cDNA or gDNA derived from T cells, B-cell-depleted T cells, or PBMCs.

TCRdb's table, derived via immunoSEQ multiplex PCR, lists solely in-frame clones and lacks some. Among about 76,000 clones listed, roughly 87% were seen once. V gave up 3 bases and J gave up 13 bases, with 11 bases separating them. The CDR3 contains 11 residues. Germline loops: CDR1 SGHVS, CDR2 FQNEAQ. The sequenced material came from peripheral blood. This clonotype originated in a man aged 25-45 years with acute or convalescent COVID-19. The V call is TRBV7-8, the J call TRBJ2-3; D gene unclear. This chain's CDR3 is CASSFSHPKYF. DNA of the CDR3: TGTGCCAGCAGCTTTTCCCACCCTAAGTATTTT.